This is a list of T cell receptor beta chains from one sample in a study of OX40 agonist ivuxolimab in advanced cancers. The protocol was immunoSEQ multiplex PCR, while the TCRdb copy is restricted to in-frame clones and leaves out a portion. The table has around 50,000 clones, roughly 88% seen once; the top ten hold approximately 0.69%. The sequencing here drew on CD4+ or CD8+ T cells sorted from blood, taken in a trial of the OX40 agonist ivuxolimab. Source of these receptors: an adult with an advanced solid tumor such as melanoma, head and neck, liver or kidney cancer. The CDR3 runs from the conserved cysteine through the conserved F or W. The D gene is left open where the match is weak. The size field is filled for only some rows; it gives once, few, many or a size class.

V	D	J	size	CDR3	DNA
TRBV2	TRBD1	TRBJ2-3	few	CASRDRGTDTQYF	TGTGCCAGCAGGGACAGGGGCACAGATACGCAGTATTTT
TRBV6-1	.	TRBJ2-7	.	CASRSSLTEQYF	TGTGCCAGCAGATCTTCCTTGACCGAGCAGTACTTC
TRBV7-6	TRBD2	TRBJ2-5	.	CASSLRLAALTQQETQYF	TGTGCCAGCAGCTTACGACTAGCGGCTTTGACCCAACAAGAGACCCAGTACTTC
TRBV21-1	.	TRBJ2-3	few	CASSKEGQTGGFTRFTDTQYF	TGTGCCAGCAGCAAAGAAGGACAGACAGGGGGCTTTACCCGATTCACAGATACGCAGTATTTT
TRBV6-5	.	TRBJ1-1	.	CASSSGVGNTEAFF	TGTGCCAGCAGCTCAGGGGTGGGAAACACTGAAGCTTTCTTT
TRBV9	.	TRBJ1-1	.	CASSVAGAGTEAFF	TGTGCCAGCAGCGTAGCAGGGGCTGGTACTGAAGCTTTCTTT
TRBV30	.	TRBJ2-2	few	CAWNRVIGELFF	TGTGCCTGGAACAGGGTGATCGGGGAGCTGTTTTTT
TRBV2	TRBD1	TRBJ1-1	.	CARLQGGLTEAFF	TGTGCCAGGCTACAGGGGGGTTTAACTGAAGCTTTCTTT
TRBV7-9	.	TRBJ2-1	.	CASSPGRNEQFF	TGTGCCAGCAGCCCCGGCCGCAATGAGCAGTTCTTC
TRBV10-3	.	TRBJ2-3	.	CAASFGGSDTQYF	TGTGCCGCGAGCTTTGGGGGTTCGGATACGCAGTATTTT
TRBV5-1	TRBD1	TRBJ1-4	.	CASSLEWTGREKLFF	TGCGCCAGCAGCTTGGAGTGGACAGGGCGAGAAAAACTGTTTTTT
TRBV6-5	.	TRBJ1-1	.	CASRRGSGNTEAFF	TGTGCCAGCAGACGTGGGTCCGGGAACACTGAAGCTTTCTTT
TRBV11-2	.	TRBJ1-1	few	CASREGVLVNTEAFF	TGTGCCAGCAGGGAGGGGGTGTTGGTGAACACTGAAGCTTTCTTT
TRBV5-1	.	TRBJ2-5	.	CASSLTGDKETQYF	TGCGCCAGCAGCTTGACCGGCGACAAAGAGACCCAGTACTTC
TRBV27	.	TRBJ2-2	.	CASSLREGAKGSGELFF	TGTGCCAGCAGTTTAAGAGAGGGAGCGAAGGGATCCGGGGAGCTGTTTTTT
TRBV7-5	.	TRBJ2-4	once	CARSRTSGSGNIQYF	TGTGCCAGAAGCCGGACTAGCGGGAGCGGAAACATTCAGTACTTC
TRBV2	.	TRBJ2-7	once	CASVRIPYEQYF	TGTGCCAGCGTTAGGATCCCCTACGAGCAGTACTTC
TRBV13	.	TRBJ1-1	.	CASSLQGDSTEAFF	TGTGCCAGCAGCTTGCAGGGTGACTCCACTGAAGCTTTCTTT
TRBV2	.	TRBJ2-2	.	CASSGDGELFF	TGTGCCTCTTCAGGGGACGGGGAGCTGTTTTTT
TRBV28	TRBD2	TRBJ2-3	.	CASAPGLAGADTQYF	TGTGCCAGCGCTCCGGGACTAGCGGGAGCTGATACGCAGTATTTT
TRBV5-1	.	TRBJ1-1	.	CASNQGTNTEAFF	TGCGCCAGCAACCAGGGTACGAACACTGAAGCTTTCTTT
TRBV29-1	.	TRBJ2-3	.	CSVPLRGITDTQYF	TGCAGCGTCCCTCTCCGCGGGATCACAGATACGCAGTATTTT
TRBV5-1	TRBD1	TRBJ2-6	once	CASSSRDSVSGANVLTF	TGCGCCAGCAGCTCCCGGGACAGCGTCTCTGGGGCCAACGTCCTGACTTTC
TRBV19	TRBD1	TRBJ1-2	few	CASSIGTANYGYTF	TGTGCCAGTAGTATCGGGACAGCTAACTATGGCTACACCTTC
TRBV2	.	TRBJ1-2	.	CASRAAGLGYGYTF	TGTGCCAGCAGGGCGGCGGGGCTTGGCTATGGCTACACCTTC